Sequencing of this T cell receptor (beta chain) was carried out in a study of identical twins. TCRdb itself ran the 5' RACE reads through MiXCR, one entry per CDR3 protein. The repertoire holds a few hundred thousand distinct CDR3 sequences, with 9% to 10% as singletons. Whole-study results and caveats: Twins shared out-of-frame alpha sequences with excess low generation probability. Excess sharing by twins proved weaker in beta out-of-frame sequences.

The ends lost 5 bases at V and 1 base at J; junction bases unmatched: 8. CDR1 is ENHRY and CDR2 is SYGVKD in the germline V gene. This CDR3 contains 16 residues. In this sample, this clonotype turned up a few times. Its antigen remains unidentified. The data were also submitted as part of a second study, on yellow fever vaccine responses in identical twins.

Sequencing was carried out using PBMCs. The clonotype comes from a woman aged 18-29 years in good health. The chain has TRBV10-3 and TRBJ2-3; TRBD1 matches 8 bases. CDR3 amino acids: CAISNPDRAGTDTQYF. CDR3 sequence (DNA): TGTGCCATCAGTAACCCGGACAGGGCGGGCACAGATACGCAGTATTTT.